Given below is one T cell receptor (beta chain) in context. Its specificity is unknown. This sample stems from a study of vaccination and CD4 T cells after COVID-19. The study's findings and limits: No early post-infection timepoints were studied, and convalescent patients studied were relatively few.

The Oncomine TCR Beta short-read assay was what sequenced the DNA obtained from cultured CD4+ T cells. MiXCR, applied by TCRdb to the PCR reads, yields one record per CDR3 protein. The sample records approximately 16,000 distinct CDR3 sequences, under 40% being singletons. Looked up from germline, CDR1 is DFQATT and CDR2 is SNEGSKA (reference sequence). The CDR3 contains 13 residues. V was pared by 7 bases and J by 7 bases, with 17 bases between. Treatment indicated: approximately nine-day PBMC culture with coronavirus spike peptide pools or control peptides (ViraFEST assay). Sequenced sample: cultured CD4+ T cells from blood. The source of this sequence is a human donor with COVID-19. The genes are TRBV20-1 and TRBJ1-3; perhaps TRBD1 as D (6 bases). The CDR3 DNA sequence: TGCAGTGTTCCAGGGGATATAAGGAACACCATATATTTT. It encodes CSVPGDIRNTIYF.